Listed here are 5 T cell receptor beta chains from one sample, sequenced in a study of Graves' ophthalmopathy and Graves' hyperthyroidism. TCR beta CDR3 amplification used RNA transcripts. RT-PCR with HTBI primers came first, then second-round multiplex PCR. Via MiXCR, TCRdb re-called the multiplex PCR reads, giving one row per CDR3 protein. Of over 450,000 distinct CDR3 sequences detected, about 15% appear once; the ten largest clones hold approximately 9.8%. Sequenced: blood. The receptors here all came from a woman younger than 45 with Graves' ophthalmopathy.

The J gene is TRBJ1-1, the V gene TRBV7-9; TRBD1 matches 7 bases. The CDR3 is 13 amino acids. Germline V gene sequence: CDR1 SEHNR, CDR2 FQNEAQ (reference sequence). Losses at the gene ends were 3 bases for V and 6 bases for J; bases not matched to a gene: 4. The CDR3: CASSFARGSEAFF. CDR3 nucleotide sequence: TGTGCCAGCAGCTTCGCCAGGGGGTCTGAAGCTTTCTTT. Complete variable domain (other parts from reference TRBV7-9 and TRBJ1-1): DTGVSQNPRHKITKRGQNVTFRCDPISEHNRLYWYRQTLGQGPEFLTYFQNEAQLEKSRLLSDRFSAERPKGSFSTLEIQRTEQGDSAMYLCASSFARGSEAFFGQGTRLTVV.

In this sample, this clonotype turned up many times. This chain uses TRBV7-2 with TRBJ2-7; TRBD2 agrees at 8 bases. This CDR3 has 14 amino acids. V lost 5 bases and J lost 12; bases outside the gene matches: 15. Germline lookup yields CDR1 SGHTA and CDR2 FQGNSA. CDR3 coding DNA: TGTGCCAGCAGCGTAAATTCCGGGACTAGAGGCTTGTACTTC. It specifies CASSVNSGTRGLYF. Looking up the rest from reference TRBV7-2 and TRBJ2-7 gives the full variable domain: GAGVSQSPSNKVTEKGKDVELRCDPISGHTALYWYRQSLGQGLEFLIYFQGNSAPDKSGLPSDRFSAERTGGSVSTLTIQRTQQEDSAVYLCASSVNSGTRGLYFGPGTRLTVT.

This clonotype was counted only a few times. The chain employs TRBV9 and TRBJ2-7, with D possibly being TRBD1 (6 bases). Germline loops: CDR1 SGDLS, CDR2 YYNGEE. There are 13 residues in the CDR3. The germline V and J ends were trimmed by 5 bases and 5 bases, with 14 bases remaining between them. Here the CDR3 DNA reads TGTGCCAGCAGTCGACAACACAGGGACGAGCAGTACTTC. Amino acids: CASSRQHRDEQYF.

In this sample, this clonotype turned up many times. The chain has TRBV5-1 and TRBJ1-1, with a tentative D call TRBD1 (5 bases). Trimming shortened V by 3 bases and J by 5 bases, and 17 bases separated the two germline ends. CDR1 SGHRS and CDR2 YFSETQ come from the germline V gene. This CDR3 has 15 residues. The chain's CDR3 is CASSYSYGGVTEAFF. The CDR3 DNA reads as TGCGCCAGCAGCTATAGCTACGGGGGAGTGACTGAAGCTTTCTTT. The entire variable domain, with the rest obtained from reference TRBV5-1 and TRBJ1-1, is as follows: KAGVTQTPRYLIKTRGQQVTLSCSPISGHRSVSWYQQTPGQGLQFLFEYFSETQRNKGNFPGRFSGRQFSNSRSEMNVSTLELGDSALYLCASSYSYGGVTEAFFGQGTRLTVV.

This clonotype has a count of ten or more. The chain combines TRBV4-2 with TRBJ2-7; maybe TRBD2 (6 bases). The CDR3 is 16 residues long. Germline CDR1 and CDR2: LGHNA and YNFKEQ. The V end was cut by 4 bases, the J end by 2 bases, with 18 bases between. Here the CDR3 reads CASSPLWRRATYEQYF. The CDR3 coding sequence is TGTGCCAGCAGCCCCCTATGGAGGAGGGCGACCTACGAGCAGTACTTC.